This section outlines one T cell receptor beta chain sequence together with its context. Antigen: not known. A second PCR, run for roughly 7 to 12 cycles, used a sample-barcoded 5' primer plus a J-beta primer mix. TCRdb itself ran the 5' RACE reads through MiXCR, one entry per CDR3 protein. The table records around 650,000 distinct CDR3 sequences, approximately 40% of them present only once. This sample was taken from a study of blood T cells in healthy people across ages. Study-wide results and limits: Unsorted PBMCs blocked a conclusive comparison of naive and antigen-experienced cells.

The CDR3 length is 15 residues. V was pared by 4 bases and J by 4 bases, with 14 bases between. Germline loops: CDR1 GTSNPN, CDR2 SVGIG (reference sequence). This chain links TRBV30 with TRBJ1-6; D is ambiguous. What was sequenced was blood. This clonotype was obtained from a man older than 75 in good health. The CDR3 protein is CAWTTVRRYNSPLHF. CDR3 bases: TGTGCCTGGACCACGGTGAGGAGGTATAATTCACCCCTCCACTTT. Combining the CDR3 with reference TRBV30 and TRBJ1-6 gives the whole variable domain SQTIHQWPATLVQPVGSPLSLECTVEGTSNPNLYWYRQAAGRGLQLLFYSVGIGQISSEVPQNLSASRPQDRQFILSSKKLLLSDSGFYLCAWTTVRRYNSPLHFGNGTRLTVT.